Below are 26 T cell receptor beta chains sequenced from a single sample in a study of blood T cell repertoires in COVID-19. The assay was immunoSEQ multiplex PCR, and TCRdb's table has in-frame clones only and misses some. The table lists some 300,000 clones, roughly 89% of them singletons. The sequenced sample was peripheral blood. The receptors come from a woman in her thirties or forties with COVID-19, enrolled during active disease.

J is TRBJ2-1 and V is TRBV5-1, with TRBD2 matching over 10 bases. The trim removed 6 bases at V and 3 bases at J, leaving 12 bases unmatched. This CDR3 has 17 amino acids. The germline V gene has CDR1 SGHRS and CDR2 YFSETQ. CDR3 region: CASIANPIAGGYNEQFF. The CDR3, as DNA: TGCGCCAGCATTGCGAACCCAATAGCGGGGGGCTACAATGAGCAGTTCTTC.

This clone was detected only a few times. DNA of the CDR3: TGTGCCAGCAGTTACTCCTCTAATGAGCAGTTCTTC. It yields the protein CASSYSSNEQFF. This chain links TRBV6-2 or TRBV6-3 with TRBJ2-1; D gene uncertain. The germline V gene has CDR1 MNHEY and CDR2 SVGEGT. V was clipped by 0 bases and J by 7 bases, with 4 bases between them. The CDR3 has 12 amino acids.

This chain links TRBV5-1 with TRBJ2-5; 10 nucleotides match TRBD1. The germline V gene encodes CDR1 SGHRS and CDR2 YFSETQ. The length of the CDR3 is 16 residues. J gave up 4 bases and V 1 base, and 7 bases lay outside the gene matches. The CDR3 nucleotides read TGCGCCAGCAGCTTGTTCCGACAGGGGGCTGGAGAGACCCAGTACTTC. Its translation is CASSLFRQGAGETQYF.

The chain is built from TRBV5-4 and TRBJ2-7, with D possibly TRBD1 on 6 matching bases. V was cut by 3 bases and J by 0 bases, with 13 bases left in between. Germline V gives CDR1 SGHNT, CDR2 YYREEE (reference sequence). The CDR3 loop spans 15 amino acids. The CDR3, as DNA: TGTGCCAGCAGCTCGCTGGACAGCAGCTCCTACGAGCAGTACTTC. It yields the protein CASSSLDSSSYEQYF. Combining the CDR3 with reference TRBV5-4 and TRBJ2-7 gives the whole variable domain ETGVTQSPTHLIKTRGQQVTLRCSSQSGHNTVSWYQQALGQGPQFIFQYYREEENGRGNFPPRFSGLQFPNYSSELNVNALELDDSALYLCASSSLDSSSYEQYFGPGTRLTVT.

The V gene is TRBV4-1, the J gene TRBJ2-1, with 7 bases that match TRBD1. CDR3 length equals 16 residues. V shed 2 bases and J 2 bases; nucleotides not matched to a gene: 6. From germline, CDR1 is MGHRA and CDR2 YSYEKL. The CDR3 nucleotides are TGCGCCAGCAGCCAACTACAGGGGTTGGCCTACAATGAGCAGTTCTTC. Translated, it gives CASSQLQGLAYNEQFF.

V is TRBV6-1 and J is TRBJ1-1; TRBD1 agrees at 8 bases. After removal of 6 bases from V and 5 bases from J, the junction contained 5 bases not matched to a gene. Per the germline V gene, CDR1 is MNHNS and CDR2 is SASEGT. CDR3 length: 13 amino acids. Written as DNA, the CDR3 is TGTGCCAGCAGGGACAGGGAGGGGACTGAAGCTTTCTTT. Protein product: CASRDREGTEAFF.

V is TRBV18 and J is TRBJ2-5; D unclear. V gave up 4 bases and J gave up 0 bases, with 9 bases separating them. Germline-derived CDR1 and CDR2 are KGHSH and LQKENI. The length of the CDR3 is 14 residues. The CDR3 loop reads CASSRRRYQETQYF. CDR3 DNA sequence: TGTGCCAGCTCACGAAGGCGGTACCAAGAGACCCAGTACTTC.

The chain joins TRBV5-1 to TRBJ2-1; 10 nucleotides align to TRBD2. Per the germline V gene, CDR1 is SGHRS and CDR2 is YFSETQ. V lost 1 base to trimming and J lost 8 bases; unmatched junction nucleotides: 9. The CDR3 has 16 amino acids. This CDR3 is CASSLLGLAGVDEQFF. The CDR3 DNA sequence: TGCGCCAGCAGCTTGTTGGGGCTAGCGGGAGTCGATGAGCAGTTCTTC. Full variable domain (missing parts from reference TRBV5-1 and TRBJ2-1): KAGVTQTPRYLIKTRGQQVTLSCSPISGHRSVSWYQQTPGQGLQFLFEYFSETQRNKGNFPGRFSGRQFSNSRSEMNVSTLELGDSALYLCASSLLGLAGVDEQFFGPGTRLTVL.

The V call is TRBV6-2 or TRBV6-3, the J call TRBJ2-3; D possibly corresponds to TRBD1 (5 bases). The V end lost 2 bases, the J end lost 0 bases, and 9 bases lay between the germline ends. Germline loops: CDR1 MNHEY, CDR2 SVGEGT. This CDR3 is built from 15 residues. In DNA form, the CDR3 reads TGTGCCAGCAGTTACGGGGCGGACAGCACAGATACGCAGTATTTT. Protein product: CASSYGADSTDTQYF.

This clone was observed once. The CDR3 DNA is TGTGCCAGCAGTTTTAATGGGGGCGAGTACGAGCAGTACTTC. This translates into CASSFNGGEYEQYF. The V call is TRBV6-5, the J call TRBJ2-7; D perhaps matches TRBD1 (6 bases). Germline CDR1 reads MNHEY; CDR2 reads SVGAGI. The CDR3 is 14 amino acids. The V gene lost 4 bases and the J gene lost 4 bases, with 14 bases spanning the gap.

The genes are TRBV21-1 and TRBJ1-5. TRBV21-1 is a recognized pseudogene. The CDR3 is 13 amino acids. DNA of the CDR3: TGTGCCAGCACTAGCACGGTAGGTCAGCCCCAGCATTTT. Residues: CASTSTVGQPQHF.

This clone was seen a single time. CDR3 sequence reads: CASRGQVRREAFF. The CDR3 nucleotides read TGTGCCAGCAGAGGACAGGTGCGCCGCGAAGCTTTCTTT. This chain joins TRBV12-3 or TRBV12-4 and TRBJ1-1; 7 bases fit TRBD1. Losses at the gene ends were 6 bases for V and 8 bases for J; bases not matched to a gene: 9. This CDR3 comprises 13 residues.

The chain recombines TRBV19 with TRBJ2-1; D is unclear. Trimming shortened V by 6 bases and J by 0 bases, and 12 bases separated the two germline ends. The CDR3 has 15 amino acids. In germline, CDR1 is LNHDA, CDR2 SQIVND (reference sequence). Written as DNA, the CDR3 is TGTGCCAGTAGGAAAACAGAGCTCTCCTACAATGAGCAGTTCTTC. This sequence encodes CASRKTELSYNEQFF.

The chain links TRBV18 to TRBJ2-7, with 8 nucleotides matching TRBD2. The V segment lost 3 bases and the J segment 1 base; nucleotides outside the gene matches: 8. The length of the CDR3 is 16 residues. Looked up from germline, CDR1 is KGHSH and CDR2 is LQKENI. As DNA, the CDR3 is TGTGCCAGCTCACCGGGTTCAGCGGGGGTGTCCTACGAGCAGTACTTC. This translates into CASSPGSAGVSYEQYF.

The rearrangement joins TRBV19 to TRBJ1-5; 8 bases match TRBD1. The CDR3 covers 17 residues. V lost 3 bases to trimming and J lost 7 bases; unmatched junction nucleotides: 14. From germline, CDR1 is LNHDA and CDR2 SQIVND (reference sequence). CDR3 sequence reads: CASSIVGTGRRVQPQHF. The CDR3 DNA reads TGTGCCAGTAGTATCGTCGGGACAGGTCGTCGTGTCCAGCCCCAGCATTTT.

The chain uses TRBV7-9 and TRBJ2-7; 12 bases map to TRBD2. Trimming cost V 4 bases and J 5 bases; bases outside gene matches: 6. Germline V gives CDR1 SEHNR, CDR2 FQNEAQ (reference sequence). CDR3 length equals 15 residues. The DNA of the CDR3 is TGTGCCAGCAGCTCCCCTAGCGGGAGGGCCCACGAGCAGTACTTC. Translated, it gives CASSSPSGRAHEQYF.

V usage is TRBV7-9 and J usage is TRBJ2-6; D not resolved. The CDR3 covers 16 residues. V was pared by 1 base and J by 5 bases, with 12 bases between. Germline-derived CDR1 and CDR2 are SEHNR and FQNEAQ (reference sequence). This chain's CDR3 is CASSLGVVQWANVLTF. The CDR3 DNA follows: TGTGCCAGCAGCTTAGGTGTGGTGCAGTGGGCCAACGTCCTGACTTTC.

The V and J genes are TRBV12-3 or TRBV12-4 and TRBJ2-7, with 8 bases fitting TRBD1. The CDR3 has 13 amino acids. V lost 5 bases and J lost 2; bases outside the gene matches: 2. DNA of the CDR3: TGTGCCAGCAGTGCGGACAGGGCCTACGAGCAGTACTTC. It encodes CASSADRAYEQYF.

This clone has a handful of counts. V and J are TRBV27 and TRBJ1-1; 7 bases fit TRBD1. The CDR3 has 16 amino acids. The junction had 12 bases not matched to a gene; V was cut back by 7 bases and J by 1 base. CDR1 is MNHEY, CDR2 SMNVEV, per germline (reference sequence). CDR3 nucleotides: TGTGCCAGCACATCGGGCAGGGGGGCAAGGAACACTGAAGCTTTCTTT. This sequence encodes CASTSGRGARNTEAFF.

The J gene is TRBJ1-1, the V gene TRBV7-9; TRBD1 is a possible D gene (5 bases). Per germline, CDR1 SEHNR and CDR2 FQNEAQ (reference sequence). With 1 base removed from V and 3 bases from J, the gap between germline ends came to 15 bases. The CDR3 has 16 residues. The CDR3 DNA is TGTGCCAGCAGCTTAGAGTCCGGTGGGGGGGACACTGAAGCTTTCTTT. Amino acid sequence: CASSLESGGGDTEAFF.

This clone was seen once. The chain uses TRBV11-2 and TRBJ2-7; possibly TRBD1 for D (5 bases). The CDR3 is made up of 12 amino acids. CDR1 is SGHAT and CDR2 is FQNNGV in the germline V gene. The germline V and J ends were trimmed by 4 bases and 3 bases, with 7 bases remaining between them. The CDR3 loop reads CASSSGHYEQYF. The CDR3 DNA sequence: TGTGCCAGCAGCTCCGGACACTACGAGCAGTACTTC.

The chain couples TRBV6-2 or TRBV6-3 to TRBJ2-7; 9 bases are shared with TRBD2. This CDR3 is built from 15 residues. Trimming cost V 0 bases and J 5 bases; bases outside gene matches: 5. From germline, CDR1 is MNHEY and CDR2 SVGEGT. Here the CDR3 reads CASSYSGGGANEQYF. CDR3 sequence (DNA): TGTGCCAGCAGTTACTCTGGCGGGGGGGCCAACGAGCAGTACTTC.

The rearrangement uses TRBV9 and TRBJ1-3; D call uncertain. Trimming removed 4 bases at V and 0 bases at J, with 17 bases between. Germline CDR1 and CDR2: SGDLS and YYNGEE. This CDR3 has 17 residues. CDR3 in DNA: TGTGCCAGCAGCCCTCGGGCGGGAATAAGCTCTGGAAACACCATATATTTT. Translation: CASSPRAGISSGNTIYF.

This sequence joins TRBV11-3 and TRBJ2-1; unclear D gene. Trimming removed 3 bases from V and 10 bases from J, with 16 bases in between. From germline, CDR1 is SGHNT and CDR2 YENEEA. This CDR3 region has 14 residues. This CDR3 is CASSFGPSSTEQFF. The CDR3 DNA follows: TGTGCCAGCAGCTTTGGTCCATCCTCTACCGAGCAGTTCTTC.

The CDR3 sequence: CASTAGGYTDTQYF. The CDR3 nucleotides read TGTGCCAGCACAGCAGGGGGGTACACAGATACGCAGTATTTT. The chain combines TRBV28 with TRBJ2-3, with D tentatively TRBD1 (7 bases). The germline V and J ends were trimmed by 7 bases and 2 bases, with 13 bases remaining between them. The CDR3 has 14 residues. The germline V gene encodes CDR1 MDHEN and CDR2 SYDVKM.

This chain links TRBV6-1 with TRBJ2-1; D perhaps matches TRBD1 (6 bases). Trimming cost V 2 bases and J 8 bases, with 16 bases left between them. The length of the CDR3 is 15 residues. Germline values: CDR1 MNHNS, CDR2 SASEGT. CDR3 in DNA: TGTGCCAGCAGTGAATTTACAGGGAGAAGCGATGAGCAGTTCTTC. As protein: CASSEFTGRSDEQFF.